This entry lists 32 T cell receptor beta chains sequenced from one sample in a study of OX40 agonist ivuxolimab in advanced cancers. Using immunoSEQ multiplex PCR, the repertoire was profiled, and TCRdb retains in-frame clones only, with some absent. The sample has some 76,000 clones; around 82% are singletons. Sequenced here: CD4+ or CD8+ T cells sorted from blood, sampled in a trial of the OX40 agonist ivuxolimab. The receptors were sampled from an adult with an advanced solid tumor such as melanoma, head and neck, liver or kidney cancer.

The rearrangement links TRBV5-1 to TRBJ2-5; TRBD1 matches 7 bases. The trim removed 4 bases at V and 9 bases at J, leaving 12 bases unmatched. Germline CDR1 is SGHRS and CDR2 is YFSETQ. The CDR3 totals 14 residues. The CDR3 DNA reads TGCGCCAGCAGCGCCCGGGACAGTACCGGGGCCCAGTACTTC. This sequence encodes CASSARDSTGAQYF.

Here the CDR3 reads CASSLSSGTGGREQYF. CDR3 DNA sequence: TGTGCCAGCAGCTTAAGTTCCGGGACAGGGGGCCGCGAGCAGTACTTC. V usage is TRBV7-9 and J usage is TRBJ2-7; 12 nucleotides match TRBD1. The junction had 8 bases not matched to a gene; V was cut back by 2 bases and J by 6 bases. This CDR3 spans 16 amino acids. Germline loops: CDR1 SEHNR, CDR2 FQNEAQ (reference sequence).

This clone has only one observation. V is TRBV6-5 and J is TRBJ1-5, with 8 bases aligning to TRBD1. The CDR3 runs 15 residues. V gave up 6 bases and J gave up 6 bases; unmatched junction bases: 10. The germline V gene encodes CDR1 MNHEY and CDR2 SVGAGI. CDR3 DNA: TGTGCCAGCAGCCCTCGACAGGGGTCTAGTCAGCCCCAGCATTTT. Protein sequence: CASSPRQGSSQPQHF.

The gene calls are TRBV7-9 and TRBJ1-6; D call uncertain. The CDR3 runs to 14 residues. The V end lost 4 bases, the J end lost 9 bases, and 13 bases lay between the germline ends. CDR1 is SEHNR and CDR2 is FQNEAQ in the germline V gene (reference sequence). The DNA of the CDR3 is TGTGCCAGCAGCTCGACGTCGTATGGTTCACCCCTCCACTTT. It is translated as CASSSTSYGSPLHF. Combining the CDR3 with reference TRBV7-9 and TRBJ1-6 gives the whole variable domain DTGVSQNPRHKITKRGQNVTFRCDPISEHNRLYWYRQTLGQGPEFLTYFQNEAQLEKSRLLSDRFSAERPKGSFSTLEIQRTEQGDSAMYLCASSSTSYGSPLHFGNGTRLTVT.

The rearrangement uses TRBV27 and TRBJ2-7, with D tentatively TRBD1 (5 bases). CDR1 is MNHEY, CDR2 SMNVEV, per germline (reference sequence). The CDR3 consists of 15 residues. V was pared by 1 base and J by 3 bases, with 13 bases between. This CDR3 is CASSLFSGKSYEQYF. Here the CDR3 DNA reads TGTGCCAGCAGTTTATTTTCAGGGAAAAGCTACGAGCAGTACTTC.

This chain links TRBV27 with TRBJ1-2; 7 bases match TRBD1. V gave up 4 bases and J gave up 8 bases; unmatched junction bases: 10. There are 14 residues in the CDR3. Germline assignment: CDR1 MNHEY and CDR2 SMNVEV (reference sequence). The CDR3 loop reads CASSSRTGTSGYTF. CDR3 bases: TGTGCCAGCAGTTCAAGGACAGGAACTAGCGGCTACACCTTC.

This chain links TRBV5-6 with TRBJ2-7, with D possibly TRBD2 on 5 matching bases. CDR3 length: 14 amino acids. Trimming shortened V by 6 bases and J by 3 bases, and 16 bases separated the two germline ends. Germline CDR1 SGHDT, CDR2 YYEEEE. The CDR3 here is CASNSESSGYEQYF. CDR3 nucleotides: TGTGCCAGCAACTCCGAGAGCAGCGGCTACGAGCAGTACTTC.

The genes are TRBV19 and TRBJ2-7; 7 bases align to TRBD1. Germline values: CDR1 LNHDA, CDR2 SQIVND (reference sequence). Trimming removed 1 base from V and 3 bases from J; junction bases left unmatched: 3. There are 14 residues in the CDR3. The CDR3 nucleotides are TGTGCCAGTAGTATAGCAGGGGACAGCTACGAGCAGTACTTC. Its translation: CASSIAGDSYEQYF. Drawing the rest from reference TRBV19 and TRBJ2-7, the complete variable domain is DGGITQSPKYLFRKEGQNVTLSCEQNLNHDAMYWYRQDPGQGLRLIYYSQIVNDFQKGDIAEGYSVSREKKESFPLTVTSAQKNPTAFYLCASSIAGDSYEQYFGPGTRLTVT.

V and J are TRBV9 and TRBJ2-6; 10 bases agree with TRBD2. Germline V gives CDR1 SGDLS, CDR2 YYNGEE. V lost 2 bases, J lost 0 bases, and 5 bases stayed unmatched. This CDR3 is 18 amino acids long. CDR3 bases: TGTGCCAGCAGCGTGGGGACTAGCGCCACCTCTGGGGCCAACGTCCTGACTTTC. This codes for CASSVGTSATSGANVLTF.

This clone was observed once. DNA of the CDR3: TGTGCCAGCAGGAGGGAGCGGGGAACCTACAATGAGCAGTTCTTC. This sequence encodes CASRRERGTYNEQFF. The rearrangement uses TRBV6-1 and TRBJ2-1, with 7 bases aligning to TRBD2. The CDR3 has 15 residues. Per germline, CDR1 MNHNS and CDR2 SASEGT. Trimming at V came to 6 bases and at J to 2 bases, leaving 7 bases not matched to a gene.

The chain couples TRBV5-1 to TRBJ1-3, with D perhaps matching TRBD1 (5 bases). The CDR3 runs to 15 residues. Trimming stripped 0 bases from V and 0 bases from J, with 7 bases between. Germline CDR1 and CDR2: SGHRS and YFSETQ. The CDR3 DNA is TGCGCCAGCAGCTTGGGACAGAGCTCTGGAAACACCATATATTTT. It translates to CASSLGQSSGNTIYF.

This CDR3 reads CASSYSSGTGGSYEQYF. The DNA for the CDR3 is TGTGCCAGCAGCTACTCAAGCGGGACAGGGGGTTCCTACGAGCAGTACTTC. The chain is built from TRBV5-4 and TRBJ2-7; 11 bases match TRBD1. This CDR3 contains 17 residues. Germline values: CDR1 SGHNT, CDR2 YYREEE (reference sequence). V dropped 3 bases and J dropped 1; count of bases not matched to a gene: 9.

This clone came up a few times. The gene calls are TRBV5-1 and TRBJ2-5; no definite D call. This CDR3 has 13 residues. With 7 bases removed from V and 0 bases from J, the gap between germline ends came to 10 bases. In germline, CDR1 is SGHRS, CDR2 YFSETQ. CDR3 residues: CASGRLDQETQYF. The CDR3, as DNA: TGCGCCAGCGGGCGACTCGACCAAGAGACCCAGTACTTC.

The chain joins TRBV7-8 to TRBJ1-2, with unresolved D. V lost 5 bases, J lost 4 bases, and 14 bases lay in between. Germline assignment: CDR1 SGHVS and CDR2 FQNEAQ. The CDR3 covers 14 residues. Here the CDR3 reads CASSPNGEGYGYTF. CDR3 in DNA: TGTGCCAGCAGCCCAAATGGGGAAGGCTATGGCTACACCTTC.

The chain couples TRBV5-1 to TRBJ2-1, with 9 bases lining up with TRBD1. CDR3 size: 16 residues. CDR1 and CDR2 (germline): SGHRS, YFSETQ. V lost 4 bases to trimming and J lost 8 bases; unmatched junction nucleotides: 13. The CDR3 region is CASSQSVPGQGYEQFF. In DNA form, the CDR3 reads TGCGCCAGCAGCCAGTCCGTCCCCGGACAGGGGTATGAGCAGTTCTTC. Full variable domain (rest looked up from reference TRBV5-1 and TRBJ2-1): KAGVTQTPRYLIKTRGQQVTLSCSPISGHRSVSWYQQTPGQGLQFLFEYFSETQRNKGNFPGRFSGRQFSNSRSEMNVSTLELGDSALYLCASSQSVPGQGYEQFFGPGTRLTVL.

V gene TRBV5-1 combines with J gene TRBJ2-1, with D perhaps assigned TRBD1 or TRBD2 (5 bases each). Per the germline V gene, CDR1 is SGHRS and CDR2 is YFSETQ. Trimming pared 6 bases from V and 2 bases from J, leaving 15 bases between. The CDR3 is 15 amino acids. In nucleotides, the CDR3 is TGCGCCAGCACCATAGAGGGGTATCCCTACAATGAGCAGTTCTTC. This encodes CASTIEGYPYNEQFF.

This clone has only one observation. The rearrangement joins TRBV6-4 to TRBJ2-1, with unresolved D. With 4 bases removed from V and 5 bases from J, the gap between germline ends came to 9 bases. CDR3 length equals 13 residues. The germline V gene encodes CDR1 MRHNA and CDR2 SNTAGT. The CDR3 DNA sequence: TGTGCCAGCAGTGCTTCAATGAACAATGAGCAGTTCTTC. It specifies CASSASMNNEQFF.

The V gene is TRBV10-2, the J gene TRBJ2-1, with 7 bases identical to TRBD1. The CDR3 totals 11 residues. Germline V CDR1 and CDR2: WSHSY, SAAADI. V was pared by 8 bases and J by 10 bases, with 5 bases of the junction left unmatched. CDR3 in amino acids: CASLTGSEQFF. The CDR3 region has the DNA TGCGCCAGCCTGACAGGGAGCGAGCAGTTCTTC.

The gene calls are TRBV7-9 and TRBJ1-3; D is unclear. Germline loops: CDR1 SEHNR, CDR2 FQNEAQ (reference sequence). V lost 5 bases, J lost 0 bases, and 11 bases lay in between. The CDR3 totals 15 residues. CDR3 sequence reads: CASSANMLSGNTIYF. The CDR3 coding sequence is TGTGCCAGCAGCGCAAACATGCTCTCTGGAAACACCATATATTTT.

In its sample, this clone was seen a few times. This chain joins TRBV10-3 and TRBJ2-3; 11 bases agree with TRBD2. Germline loops: CDR1 ENHRY, CDR2 SYGVKD. The CDR3 is made up of 15 amino acids. The J segment lost 4 bases and the V segment lost 6 bases, leaving 6 bases of the junction unmatched. The CDR3 loop is CAISLLAGEADTQYF. The CDR3 DNA follows: TGTGCCATCAGCTTACTAGCGGGAGAAGCAGATACGCAGTATTTT.

This chain connects TRBV5-1 to TRBJ1-1, with D perhaps TRBD1 (5 bases). Trimming pared 3 bases from V and 4 bases from J, leaving 13 bases between. Germline CDR1 is SGHRS and CDR2 is YFSETQ. This CDR3 comprises 14 residues. DNA for the CDR3: TGCGCCAGCAGCTCACAGGAATCGGTCACTGAAGCTTTCTTT. Its translation: CASSSQESVTEAFF. Full variable domain (outside the CDR3, taken from reference TRBV5-1 and TRBJ1-1): KAGVTQTPRYLIKTRGQQVTLSCSPISGHRSVSWYQQTPGQGLQFLFEYFSETQRNKGNFPGRFSGRQFSNSRSEMNVSTLELGDSALYLCASSSQESVTEAFFGQGTRLTVV.

CDR3 loop: CASSYTDDEQYF. The CDR3 DNA is TGTGCCAGCTCCTATACCGACGACGAGCAGTACTTC. The rearrangement uses TRBV18 and TRBJ2-5; unclear D gene. The DNA end is a closer match to TRBJ2-7, so the J assignment may be wrong. Germline-derived CDR1 and CDR2 are KGHSH and LQKENI. The CDR3 totals 12 residues.

The rearrangement joins TRBV7-9 to TRBJ1-2; tentatively, D is TRBD1 (5 bases). V dropped 5 bases and J dropped 8 bases, with 12 bases sitting between them. This CDR3 has 12 amino acids. Germline CDR1 is SEHNR and CDR2 is FQNEAQ (reference sequence). The CDR3 sequence is CASSRDGVGYTF. In DNA, the CDR3 is TGTGCCAGCAGCCGGGACGGCGTGGGCTACACCTTC. The variable domain in full, completed from reference TRBV7-9 and TRBJ1-2, reads DTGVSQNPRHKITKRGQNVTFRCDPISEHNRLYWYRQTLGQGPEFLTYFQNEAQLEKSRLLSDRFSAERPKGSFSTLEIQRTEQGDSAMYLCASSRDGVGYTFGSGTRLTVV.

The chain uses TRBV5-1 and TRBJ2-7, with 7 bases fitting TRBD1. Germline CDR1 reads SGHRS; CDR2 reads YFSETQ. The CDR3 has 15 amino acids. V lost 4 bases, J lost 3 bases, and 10 bases stayed unmatched. The DNA of the CDR3 is TGCGCCAGCAGCCCCAACGAGGGGGCCCGCTACGAGCAGTACTTC. This gives the protein CASSPNEGARYEQYF.

This clone has more than one count but fewer than ten. V and J are TRBV27 and TRBJ2-7, with a weak D call TRBD1 (6 bases). This CDR3 spans 15 amino acids. V gave up 8 bases and J gave up 0 bases, with 17 bases separating them. Looked up from germline, CDR1 is MNHEY and CDR2 is SMNVEV (reference sequence). The CDR3: CASSRRQDPSYEQYF. CDR3 nucleotide sequence: TGTGCCAGCTCACGCCGACAGGACCCCTCCTACGAGCAGTACTTC.

This chain uses TRBV18 with TRBJ2-7; 10 nucleotides line up with TRBD1. The germline V gene has CDR1 KGHSH and CDR2 LQKENI. This CDR3 contains 15 residues. The V gene end was trimmed by 5 bases and the J gene end by 1 base; junction bases not matched to a gene: 5. CDR3 nucleotides: TGTGCCAGCTCATCCGGGACAGGGGTGTCCTACGAGCAGTACTTC. Translation: CASSSGTGVSYEQYF.

This sequence joins TRBV7-6 and TRBJ1-3; TRBD1 is a possible D gene (5 bases). Trimming stripped 1 base from V and 4 bases from J, with 8 bases between. The V gene's germline CDR1 is SGHVS and CDR2 FNYEAQ. This CDR3 region has 14 residues. DNA of the CDR3: TGTGCCAGCAGCTTAGGGGGGACCGGAAACACCATATATTTT. This gives the protein CASSLGGTGNTIYF.

Here the CDR3 reads CASSQEGKLTDTQYF. DNA for the CDR3: TGCGCCAGCAGCCAAGAGGGGAAATTAACAGATACGCAGTATTTT. V and J are TRBV4-3 and TRBJ2-3, with D unclear. Per the germline V gene, CDR1 is LGHNA and CDR2 is YSLEER. V lost 0 bases and J 3 bases, leaving 10 bases between the germline ends. The CDR3 length is 15 residues.

This chain connects TRBV19 to TRBJ2-7; 8 bases align to TRBD1. The CDR3 has 15 amino acids. Germline trimming cut 3 bases from V and 3 bases from J; bases unmatched to any gene: 7. CDR1 is LNHDA, CDR2 SQIVND, per germline (reference sequence). CDR3 nucleotide sequence: TGTGCCAGTAGTATCTCAGGACAGGGCTACTACGAGCAGTACTTC. Its translation is CASSISGQGYYEQYF.

The chain uses TRBV11-3 and TRBJ1-2, with D perhaps TRBD1 (6 bases). The germline gives CDR1 SGHNT, CDR2 YENEEA. The V and J ends lost 2 bases and 5 bases respectively, with 18 bases between them. The CDR3 runs to 16 residues. The CDR3 nucleotides are TGTGCCAGCAGCTTAAGGGGGACGGGACTACAGTATGGCTACACCTTC. Translated: CASSLRGTGLQYGYTF.

The chain employs TRBV7-8 and TRBJ2-4; 10 positions agree with TRBD1. The germline gives CDR1 SGHVS, CDR2 FQNEAQ. The CDR3 is made up of 18 amino acids. J was trimmed by 3 bases and V by 4 bases; bases with no gene match: 12. For the CDR3, the DNA is TGTGCCAGCAGCTCCGGACAGGGGGGATCCTACAACAAAAACATTCAGTACTTC. It is translated as CASSSGQGGSYNKNIQYF.

V and J are TRBV28 and TRBJ2-3; D is ambiguous. The CDR3 has 13 residues. V was trimmed by 5 bases and J by 0 bases, leaving 6 bases between them. Germline CDR1 and CDR2: MDHEN and SYDVKM. The CDR3 DNA is TGTGCCAGCAGTCTCGGGAGCACAGATACGCAGTATTTT. Translating it yields CASSLGSTDTQYF.